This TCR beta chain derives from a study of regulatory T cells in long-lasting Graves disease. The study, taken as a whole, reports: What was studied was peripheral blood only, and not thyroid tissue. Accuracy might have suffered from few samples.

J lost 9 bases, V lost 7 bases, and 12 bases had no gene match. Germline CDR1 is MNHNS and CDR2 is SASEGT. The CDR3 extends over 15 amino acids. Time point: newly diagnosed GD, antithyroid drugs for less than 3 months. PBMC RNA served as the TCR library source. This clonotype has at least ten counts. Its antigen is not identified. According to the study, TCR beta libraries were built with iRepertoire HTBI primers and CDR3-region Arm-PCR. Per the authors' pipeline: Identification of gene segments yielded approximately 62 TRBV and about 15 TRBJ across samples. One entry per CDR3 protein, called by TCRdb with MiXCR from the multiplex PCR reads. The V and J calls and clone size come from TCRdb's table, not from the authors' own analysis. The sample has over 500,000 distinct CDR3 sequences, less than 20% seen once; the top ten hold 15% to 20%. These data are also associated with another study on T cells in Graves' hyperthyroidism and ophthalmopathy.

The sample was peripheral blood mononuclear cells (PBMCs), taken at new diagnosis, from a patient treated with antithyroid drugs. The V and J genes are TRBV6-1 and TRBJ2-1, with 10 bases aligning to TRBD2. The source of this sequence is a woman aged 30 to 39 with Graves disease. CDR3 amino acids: CASTPGTSASGEQFF. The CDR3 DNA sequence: TGTGCCAGCACTCCCGGGACTAGCGCGTCTGGTGAGCAGTTCTTC.